This TCR beta chain was retrieved from a study of CD8 T cells in ankylosing spondylitis. Broader study findings: Blood of patients with ankylosing spondylitis appeared to be characterized by a TCR beta motif of 8 or 9 highly homologous variants.

TCRdb passed the 5' RACE reads through MiXCR, listing each CDR3 protein once. Of 40,000 to 50,000 distinct CDR3 sequences in the sample, 3% to 4.5% were seen once. Per the germline V gene, CDR1 is SGDLS and CDR2 is YYNGEE. Deletions cut 4 bases from V and 4 bases from J, with 14 bases between. The CDR3 has 15 residues. Ten or more counts support this clonotype. Its antigen is still unknown. The chain combines TRBV9 with TRBJ2-2; unclear D gene. The receptor's source is a female donor with ankylosing spondylitis or in good health (not recorded which). The sample was blood, either unsorted or a sorted T cell fraction (not recorded which). CDR3 amino acids: CASSFDLSATGELFF. The CDR3, as DNA: TGTGCCAGCAGCTTTGACTTATCCGCCACCGGGGAGCTGTTTTTT.